One sample yielded the 17 T cell receptor beta chains listed below, sequenced in a study of blood T cell repertoires in COVID-19. Clones were read by immunoSEQ multiplex PCR, and TCRdb kept only the in-frame ones, dropping some. Found here are fewer than 400,000 clones, 87% of them singletons; the top ten hold approximately 9.3%. Material for sequencing was PBMCs or T cells enriched from blood (not recorded which). These receptors all stem from a woman between 50 and 59 years old who had recovered from COVID-19.

The rearrangement joins TRBV6-5 to TRBJ1-2, with 8 bases lining up with TRBD1. This CDR3 region has 15 residues. Germline CDR1 is MNHEY and CDR2 is SVGAGI. V shed 7 bases, J shed 4 bases, and the junction held 11 bases outside the gene matches. CDR3 amino acids: CASTRDPGGIYGYTF. In DNA, the CDR3 is TGTGCCAGCACCCGGGATCCAGGGGGCATCTATGGCTACACCTTC.

The chain is built from TRBV18 and TRBJ1-2, with 8 positions matching TRBD1. The CDR3 totals 18 residues. The junction had 13 bases not matched to a gene; V was cut back by 2 bases and J by 2 bases. Germline CDR1 KGHSH, CDR2 LQKENI. The CDR3 DNA follows: TGTGCCAGCTCACCAAGGCCGGGACAGGCGACGACAAACTATGGCTACACCTTC. Protein product: CASSPRPGQATTNYGYTF.

The chain combines TRBV2 with TRBJ1-6; 9 bases agree with TRBD1. J gave up 14 bases and V 4 bases, and 15 bases lay outside the gene matches. The germline V gene encodes CDR1 SNHLY and CDR2 FYNNEI. There are 16 residues in the CDR3. In DNA form, the CDR3 reads TGTGCCAGCAGTGCCGACCTGGGACAGGGAAGGGCGGCCCTCCACTTT. Translating gives CASSADLGQGRAALHF.

The chain couples TRBV25-1 to TRBJ2-2, with 7 bases identical to TRBD2. V shed 1 base, J shed 5 bases, and the junction held 7 bases outside the gene matches. Germline V CDR1 and CDR2: MGHDK, SYGVNS. The CDR3 has 16 amino acids. The CDR3 here is CASSELGASGTGELFF. In nucleotides, the CDR3 is TGTGCCAGCAGTGAATTAGGGGCTAGCGGAACCGGGGAGCTGTTTTTT.

The V gene is TRBV5-1, the J gene TRBJ2-3; D is perhaps TRBD1 (6 bases). V gave up 7 bases and J gave up 4 bases, with 16 bases separating them. Germline CDR1 is SGHRS and CDR2 is YFSETQ. This CDR3 region has 14 residues. The CDR3 spells CASGTRGDSDTQYF. CDR3 DNA: TGCGCCAGCGGGACACGAGGGGATTCAGATACGCAGTATTTT.

The CDR3 is CASSIYGGGNQPQHF. The CDR3 DNA reads TGTGCCAGTAGTATATACGGGGGTGGCAATCAGCCCCAGCATTTT. This chain connects TRBV19 to TRBJ1-5, with a tentative D call TRBD1 (5 bases). V shed 2 bases and J shed 2 bases, with 10 bases lying between them. CDR1 LNHDA and CDR2 SQIVND come from the germline V gene (reference sequence). The CDR3 is 15 amino acids. Full variable domain (missing parts from reference TRBV19 and TRBJ1-5): DGGITQSPKYLFRKEGQNVTLSCEQNLNHDAMYWYRQDPGQGLRLIYYSQIVNDFQKGDIAEGYSVSREKKESFPLTVTSAQKNPTAFYLCASSIYGGGNQPQHFGDGTRLSIL.

The rearrangement joins TRBV19 to TRBJ1-6, with no clear D. Per the germline V gene, CDR1 is LNHDA and CDR2 is SQIVND (reference sequence). The CDR3 is 15 residues long. V was pared by 6 bases and J by 10 bases, with 19 bases between. Here the CDR3 reads CASSLEILGWSPLHF. The CDR3 nucleotides are TGTGCCAGTAGCCTTGAAATCCTAGGATGGTCACCCCTCCACTTT.

The V and J genes are TRBV3-1 (or the pseudogene TRBV3-2) and TRBJ2-5; TRBD2 aligns across 12 bases. V was pared by 2 bases and J by 3 bases, with 10 bases of the junction left unmatched. CDR3 size: 18 residues. CDR1 and CDR2 from the germline V gene are LGHDT and YNNKEL (reference sequence). The CDR3 nucleotides read TGTGCCAGCAGCCAAACTAGCGGGGGGATAGAATTGGAAGAGACCCAGTACTTC. Residues: CASSQTSGGIELEETQYF.

This chain uses TRBV7-2 with TRBJ2-7; the match to TRBD2 covers 9 bases. The trim removed 3 bases at V and 8 bases at J, leaving 8 bases unmatched. Germline V gene lookup returns CDR1 SGHTA and CDR2 FQGNSA. The CDR3 loop spans 14 amino acids. The DNA of the CDR3 is TGTGCCAGCAGCTTTAGGGGCGGGGGGGCCCAGCAGTACTTC. It yields the protein CASSFRGGGAQQYF.

This chain links TRBV7-2 with TRBJ1-3; D might be TRBD1 (6 bases). The CDR3 is 14 residues long. Germline V gives CDR1 SGHTA, CDR2 FQGNSA. V was trimmed by 5 bases and J by 3 bases, leaving 11 bases between them. The CDR3 sequence is CASSQGTNGNTIYF. The CDR3 DNA sequence: TGTGCCAGCAGCCAGGGGACGAATGGAAACACCATATATTTT.

The rearrangement joins TRBV28 to TRBJ1-2; the D gene is possibly TRBD1 (5 bases). This CDR3 spans 14 amino acids. Trimming shortened V by 7 bases and J by 5 bases, and 17 bases separated the two germline ends. Germline values: CDR1 MDHEN, CDR2 SYDVKM. Written as DNA, the CDR3 is TGTGCCAGCACCGGTCAAGGGGCTGAGTATGGCTACACCTTC. Translation: CASTGQGAEYGYTF.

This clone was picked up a small number of times. The chain has TRBV7-8 and TRBJ2-1, with 11 bases fitting TRBD2. V trimming: 4 bases; J trimming: 0 bases; junction bases outside the gene matches: 5. This CDR3 is 17 amino acids long. Germline V CDR1 and CDR2: SGHVS, FQNEAQ. The CDR3 reads CASSWGLAVGSYNEQFF. The CDR3 bases are TGTGCCAGCAGCTGGGGACTAGCGGTTGGCTCCTACAATGAGCAGTTCTTC.

The chain is built from TRBV19 and TRBJ2-1, with 9 bases fitting TRBD2. V dropped 7 bases and J dropped 3; count of bases not matched to a gene: 7. The germline gives CDR1 LNHDA, CDR2 SQIVND (reference sequence). The CDR3 is 15 residues long. The CDR3 protein is CASKRIAGDYNEQFF. DNA of the CDR3: TGTGCCAGTAAACGAATAGCGGGGGACTACAATGAGCAGTTCTTC.

In nucleotides, the CDR3 is TGTGCCAGCAGTTTATTGGGACACCTCACCGGGGAGCTGTTTTTT. This sequence encodes CASSLLGHLTGELFF. This rearrangement joins TRBV27 to TRBJ2-2; D is possibly TRBD1 (6 bases). CDR3 length: 15 residues. The germline gives CDR1 MNHEY, CDR2 SMNVEV (reference sequence). V was pared by 1 base and J by 4 bases, with 10 bases between.

The V gene is TRBV19, the J gene TRBJ1-1; possibly TRBD1 for D (6 bases). The V end was cut by 5 bases, the J end by 3 bases, with 16 bases between. Germline values: CDR1 LNHDA, CDR2 SQIVND (reference sequence). The CDR3 loop spans 15 amino acids. The CDR3 protein is CASSWGGLGDTEAFF. The CDR3 DNA sequence: TGTGCCAGTAGTTGGGGGGGGCTGGGTGACACTGAAGCTTTCTTT.

V is TRBV27 and J is TRBJ2-6, with 7 bases that match TRBD1. The trim removed 4 bases at V and 2 bases at J, leaving 11 bases unmatched. This CDR3 comprises 18 residues. Germline V gene data show CDR1 as MNHEY and CDR2 as SMNVEV (reference sequence). CDR3 nucleotides: TGTGCCAGCAGTTCGGACAGGCGGCCTCCCCCTGGGGCCAACGTCCTGACTTTC. Protein sequence: CASSSDRRPPPGANVLTF.

V and J are TRBV12-3 or TRBV12-4 and TRBJ1-1; TRBD1 might be the D (5 bases). Trimming shortened V by 8 bases and J by 0 bases, and 10 bases separated the two germline ends. CDR3 length equals 13 residues. CDR3: CASSQGMNTEAFF. Here the CDR3 DNA reads TGTGCCAGCTCTCAGGGTATGAACACTGAAGCTTTCTTT.